Described below is a single TCR beta chain sequence and its context. What it recognizes is unknown. The data are from a study of beta chain features in type 1 diabetes. General study results and limits: Among patients with Type 1 diabetes, TCRB CDR3s were moderately but significantly shorter in every one of the four CD4+ subsets.

Expressed TCRB transcripts were sequenced, since all the RNA that had been isolated was reverse transcribed. Produced via immunoSEQ multiplex PCR; TCRdb's table is partial and in-frame only. The sample consists of around 300,000 clones, approximately 15% of them appearing once. CDR1 is SEHNR and CDR2 is FQNEAQ in the germline V gene (reference sequence). J gave up 11 bases and V 4 bases, and 9 bases lay outside the gene matches. The CDR3 loop spans 13 amino acids. The clonotype originates from a man aged 18 to 30 with type 1 diabetes. The sample consisted of naive CD4+ T cells from blood. This chain joins TRBV7-9 and TRBJ2-5, with 8 bases matching TRBD1. The CDR3 sequence is CASSSGGAGSQYF. The CDR3 DNA reads TGTGCCAGCAGCTCAGGGGGCGCGGGAAGTCAGTACTTC.